This T cell receptor (beta chain) was profiled in a study of blood T cell repertoires in COVID-19. Clones were sequenced by immunoSEQ multiplex PCR, and TCRdb holds only the in-frame ones, with some missing. The sample has 450,000 or so clones; 89% are singletons. Germline-derived CDR1 and CDR2 are SGHAT and FQNNGV. V shed 5 bases, J shed 3 bases, and the junction held 4 bases outside the gene matches. The CDR3 loop spans 14 amino acids. The rearrangement joins TRBV11-2 to TRBJ2-7, with TRBD2 matching over 10 bases. The TCR originated in a man aged 18 to 30 with COVID-19, enrolled during active disease. Sequenced input: peripheral blood. The CDR3 DNA is TGTGCCAGCAGCGCGACTAGCGGGCTCTACGAGCAGTACTTC. It codes for CASSATSGLYEQYF.